These 14 T cell receptor beta chains originate from one sample sequenced in a study of cytomegalovirus exposure and HLA in healthy donors. 13 Jbeta primers and 60 Vbeta primers were used for the PCR. Some clones are missing from TCRdb's copy, which holds only in-frame ones; the method was immunoSEQ multiplex PCR. Of 180,000 or so clones in the sample, approximately 81% were seen once. Specimen: PBMCs. All receptors derive from a male donor in good health and CMV-seronegative.

This chain uses TRBV28 with TRBJ2-7, with D perhaps TRBD2 (7 bases). With 2 bases removed from V and 7 bases from J, the gap between germline ends came to 24 bases. CDR3 size: 17 residues. Germline lookup yields CDR1 MDHEN and CDR2 SYDVKM. The CDR3 reads CASSLLTGKRDTGEQYF. For the CDR3, the DNA is TGTGCCAGCAGTTTACTCACAGGGAAGCGGGATACTGGAGAGCAGTACTTC.

This clone was detected a few times. The rearrangement uses TRBV7-5 and TRBJ1-2; the D segment call TRBD1 is taken from the table without a DNA check. TRBV7-5 is a pseudogene locus. CDR3 size: 13 residues. The CDR3 loop is CARSHGTVYGYTF. The DNA of the CDR3 is TGTGCCAGAAGCCATGGGACAGTCTATGGCTACACCTTC.

The genes are TRBV2 and TRBJ1-2; no clear D gene. This CDR3 comprises 11 residues. Germline CDR1 and CDR2: SNHLY and FYNNEI. Trimming removed 7 bases from V and 7 bases from J, with 10 bases in between. Here the CDR3 DNA reads TGTGCCAGCACGGACTCCTTTGGCTACACCTTC. The encoded protein is CASTDSFGYTF.

The chain combines TRBV14 with TRBJ1-4; D gene ambiguous. V lost 4 bases and J lost 5, with 11 bases in between. The length of the CDR3 is 14 residues. The germline V gene encodes CDR1 SGHDN and CDR2 FVKESK. The CDR3 spells CASSPGRGNEKLFF. The CDR3 DNA follows: TGTGCCAGCAGCCCCGGGAGAGGGAATGAAAAACTGTTTTTT.

This sequence joins TRBV28 and TRBJ2-2; 7 nucleotides match TRBD1. The trim removed 2 bases at V and 5 bases at J, leaving 8 bases unmatched. Germline V gene data show CDR1 as MDHEN and CDR2 as SYDVKM. The CDR3 is made up of 16 amino acids. The CDR3: CASSLRSPGGTGELFF. CDR3 DNA sequence: TGTGCCAGCAGTTTAAGATCTCCAGGGGGAACCGGGGAGCTGTTTTTT.

This chain links TRBV29-1 with TRBJ2-5; maybe TRBD1 (6 bases). This CDR3 is built from 13 residues. V lost 6 bases to trimming and J lost 3 bases, with 14 bases between them. Germline V gives CDR1 SQVTM, CDR2 ANQGSEA. The CDR3 nucleotides are TGCAGCGTGGCAGGACAGTTCGAAGAGACCCAGTACTTC. Protein: CSVAGQFEETQYF.

This clone has a handful of counts. The rearrangement links TRBV6-4 to TRBJ1-4; tentative D call: TRBD1 (6 bases). The CDR3 length is 15 residues. The germline V and J ends were trimmed by 4 bases and 5 bases, with 14 bases remaining between them. Germline V CDR1 and CDR2: MRHNA, SNTAGT. In DNA, the CDR3 is TGTGCCAGCAGTGTTCTGGCAGGGGTGAATGAAAAACTGTTTTTT. It is translated as CASSVLAGVNEKLFF.

In this sample, this clone turned up once. V is TRBV9 and J is TRBJ1-5, with D possibly TRBD1 on 5 matching bases. The CDR3 loop spans 14 amino acids. The V and J ends lost 2 bases and 8 bases respectively, with 14 bases between them. Germline V CDR1 and CDR2: SGDLS, YYNGEE. The CDR3 nucleotides read TGTGCCAGCAGCGTGGGGGGATGGGTGGAGCCCCAGCATTTT. As protein: CASSVGGWVEPQHF.

This chain uses TRBV5-4 with TRBJ2-7; 9 nucleotides match TRBD2. The V segment lost 5 bases and the J segment 5 bases; nucleotides outside the gene matches: 8. CDR1 SGHNT and CDR2 YYREEE come from the germline V gene (reference sequence). CDR3 size: 14 residues. CDR3 DNA: TGTGCCAGCAGTCTAGCGGGACCCGCCCACGAGCAGTACTTC. Translating it yields CASSLAGPAHEQYF. Complete variable domain (other parts from reference TRBV5-4 and TRBJ2-7): ETGVTQSPTHLIKTRGQQVTLRCSSQSGHNTVSWYQQALGQGPQFIFQYYREEENGRGNFPPRFSGLQFPNYSSELNVNALELDDSALYLCASSLAGPAHEQYFGPGTRLTVT.

The J gene is TRBJ2-7, the V gene TRBV7-9; D uncertain. The CDR3 is made up of 14 amino acids. The V end was cut by 4 bases, the J end by 6 bases, with 16 bases between. CDR1 and CDR2 from the germline V gene are SEHNR and FQNEAQ (reference sequence). Here the CDR3 reads CASSSQSAAREQYF. For the CDR3, the DNA is TGTGCCAGCAGCTCCCAAAGCGCAGCTCGCGAGCAGTACTTC.

The CDR3 here is CATSRGGAGGGYEQYF. The CDR3 DNA is TGTGCCACCAGCAGAGGAGGGGCAGGGGGCGGCTACGAGCAGTACTTC. The chain couples TRBV15 to TRBJ2-7, with 8 bases identical to TRBD1. Germline values: CDR1 LNHNV, CDR2 YYDKDF (reference sequence). The CDR3 extends over 16 amino acids. The trim removed 1 base at V and 3 bases at J, leaving 8 bases unmatched.

This clone was counted only a few times. This rearrangement joins TRBV11-3 to TRBJ2-1, with unresolved D. CDR1 is SGHNT and CDR2 is YENEEA in the germline V gene. V shed 1 base and J shed 6 bases, with 10 bases lying between them. This CDR3 is built from 14 residues. DNA for the CDR3: TGTGCCAGCAGCTTAGGGAGACTCCTCAATGAGCAGTTCTTC. Protein product: CASSLGRLLNEQFF.

This clone has only a few counts. CDR3 DNA sequence: TGCGCCAGCAGAATACCGACTGATAATGGCTACACCTTC. It codes for CASRIPTDNGYTF. The chain recombines TRBV5-1 with TRBJ1-2; D uncertain. The germline gives CDR1 SGHRS, CDR2 YFSETQ. The V end was cut by 5 bases, the J end by 6 bases, with 14 bases between. This CDR3 comprises 13 residues.

The rearrangement uses TRBV15 and TRBJ2-7, with D maybe TRBD2 (6 bases). Between the trimmed V and J ends, which lost 0 bases and 6 bases, there was a span of 9 bases. Germline CDR1 LNHNV, CDR2 YYDKDF (reference sequence). There are 13 residues in the CDR3. The DNA for the CDR3 is TGTGCCACCAGCAGAGATCGGGGAGGCGAGCAGTACTTC. It translates to CATSRDRGGEQYF. The full variable domain, rest sourced from reference TRBV15 and TRBJ2-7, is DAMVIQNPRYQVTQFGKPVTLSCSQTLNHNVMYWYQQKSSQAPKLLFHYYDKDFNNEADTPDNFQSRRPNTSFCFLDIRSPGLGDTAMYLCATSRDRGGEQYFGPGTRLTVT.